This T cell receptor beta chain was captured in a study of T cell repertoires in cytomegalovirus infection. For the study at large: From public TCR beta signatures came an indication of both CMV infection and matching HLA type. Study-wide results and caveats: HLA-C-restricted TCR beta clonotypes specific for CMV led the ex vivo response.

TCRdb used MiXCR to reprocess the reads, holding one entry per CDR3 protein. The table shows tens of thousands of distinct CDR3 sequences, with 20% to 25% occurring only once. Within the sample, this clonotype is medium-sized (0.01 to 0.1%). The antigen is not known. This sequence was found in a human donor in good health (CMV status not recorded). Some clones in this sample may be carry-over from other donors' samples. Source: CD8+ T cells from cultured PBMCs, taken from culture after CMV antigen stimulation.

As DNA, the CDR3 is TGTGCCAGCAGCTTCAGAGAGAACACTGAAGCTTTCTTT. It encodes CASSFRENTEAFF. This rearrangement joins TRBV7-9 to TRBJ1-1; D gene ambiguous. The V gene's germline CDR1 is SEHNR and CDR2 FQNEAQ (reference sequence). V lost 3 bases, J lost 1 base, and 6 bases lay in between. The CDR3 totals 13 residues.